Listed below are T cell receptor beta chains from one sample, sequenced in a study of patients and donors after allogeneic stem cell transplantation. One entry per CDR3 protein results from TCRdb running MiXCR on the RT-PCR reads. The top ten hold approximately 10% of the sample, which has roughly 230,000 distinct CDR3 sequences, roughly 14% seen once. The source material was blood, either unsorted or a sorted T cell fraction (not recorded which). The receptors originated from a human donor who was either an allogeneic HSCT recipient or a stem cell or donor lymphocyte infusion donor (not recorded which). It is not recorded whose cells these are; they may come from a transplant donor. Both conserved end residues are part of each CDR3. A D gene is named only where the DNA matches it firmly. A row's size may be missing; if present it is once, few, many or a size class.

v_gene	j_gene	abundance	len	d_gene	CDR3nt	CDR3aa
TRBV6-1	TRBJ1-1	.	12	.	TGTGCCAGCAGTGCCACCTGGCCTGAAGCTTTCTTT	CASSATWPEAFF
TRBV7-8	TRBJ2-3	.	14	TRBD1	TGTGCCAGCAGCAGAAACAGGGGGGCAGATACGCAGTATTTT	CASSRNRGADTQYF
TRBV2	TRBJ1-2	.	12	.	TGTGCCAGCAGTGAATCACCTCTTGGCTACACCTTC	CASSESPLGYTF
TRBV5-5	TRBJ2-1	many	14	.	TGTGCCAGCAGCCACTCCGGTGGGTCTAACGAGCAGTTCTTC	CASSHSGGSNEQFF
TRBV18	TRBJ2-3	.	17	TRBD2	TGTGCCAGCTCACCACCGGCAGCTTCACTAGCGTTAGATACGCAGTATTTT	CASSPPAASLALDTQYF
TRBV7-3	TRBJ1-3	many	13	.	TGTGCCAGCAGCGATCGAGCTGGAAACACCATATATTTT	CASSDRAGNTIYF
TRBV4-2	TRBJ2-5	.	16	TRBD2	TGTGCCAGCAGCCAGACGACTAGCGGTATTCAAGAGACCCAGTACTTC	CASSQTTSGIQETQYF
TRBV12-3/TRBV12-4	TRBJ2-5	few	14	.	TGTGCCAGCAGTTCGGGACACCCCCTAGAGACCCAGTACTTC	CASSSGHPLETQYF
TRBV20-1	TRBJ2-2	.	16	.	TGCAGTGCTAGAGATTGGCGAGGGAAGGGCACCGGGGAGCTGTTTTTT	CSARDWRGKGTGELFF
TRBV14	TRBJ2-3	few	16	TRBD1	TGTGCCAGCAGCCAAGATTTTATCAGGGGGTCAGATACGCAGTATTTT	CASSQDFIRGSDTQYF
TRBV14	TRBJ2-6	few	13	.	TGTGCCAGCAGCACGACTGGGGCCAACGTCCTGACTTTC	CASSTTGANVLTF
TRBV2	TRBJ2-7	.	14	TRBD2	TGTGCCAGCAGTCTTAGCGGGAGAAGTAACGAGCAGTACTTC	CASSLSGRSNEQYF
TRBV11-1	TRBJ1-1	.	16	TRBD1	TGTGCCAGCAGCTTAGGGGCAGGGGGATCGCACACTGAAGCTTTCTTT	CASSLGAGGSHTEAFF
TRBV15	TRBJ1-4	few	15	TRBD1	TGTGCCACCAGCTTCCGGGACAGCTTTAATGAAAAACTGTTTTTT	CATSFRDSFNEKLFF
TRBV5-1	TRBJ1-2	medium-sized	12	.	TGCGCCAGCAGCGACGCAGGGCAAGGCTACACCTTC	CASSDAGQGYTF
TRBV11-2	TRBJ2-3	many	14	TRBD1	TGTGCCAGCAGCCAGGACAGGGGGGTCGATACGCAGTATTTT	CASSQDRGVDTQYF
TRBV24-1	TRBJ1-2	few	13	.	TGTGCCACCAGTGAATATTCGCCCTATGGCTACACCTTC	CATSEYSPYGYTF
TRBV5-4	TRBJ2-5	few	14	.	TGTGCCAGCAGCGGAATGGGACACCAAGAGACCCAGTACTTC	CASSGMGHQETQYF
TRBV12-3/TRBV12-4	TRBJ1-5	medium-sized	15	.	TGTGCCAGCAGTTTGGGCCCTTATAGCAATCAGCCCCAGCATTTT	CASSLGPYSNQPQHF
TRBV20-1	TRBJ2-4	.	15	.	TGCAGTGCTAGAGTAGGGGCGCTCGAGAGAAGCATTCAGTACTTC	CSARVGALERSIQYF
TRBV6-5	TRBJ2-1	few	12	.	TGTGCCAGCAGTTACCAGGGAGATGAGCAGTTCTTC	CASSYQGDEQFF
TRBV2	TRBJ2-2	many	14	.	TGTGCCAGCAGACGGGGCATGAACACCGGGGAGCTGTTTTTT	CASRRGMNTGELFF
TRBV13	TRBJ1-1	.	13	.	TGTGCCAGCAGCCCGGACCCGGAAACTGAAGCTTTCTTT	CASSPDPETEAFF
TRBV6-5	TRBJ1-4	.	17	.	TGTGCCAGCAGTTATTTCGATTCGACACCAACTAATGAAAAACTGTTTTTT	CASSYFDSTPTNEKLFF
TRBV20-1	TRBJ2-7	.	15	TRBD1	TGCAGTGCTAATGTGGGCGGTACAGGGGGCGAGGAGCAGTACTTC	CSANVGGTGGEEQYF
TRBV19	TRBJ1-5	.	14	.	TGTGCCAGTAAACCGGGGTTGCGCAATCAGCCCCAGCATTTT	CASKPGLRNQPQHF
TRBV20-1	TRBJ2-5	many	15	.	TGCAGTGCTAGAGATGTTGACAACTTAGCTGAGACCCAGTACTTC	CSARDVDNLAETQYF
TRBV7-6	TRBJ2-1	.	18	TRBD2	TGTGCCAGCAGCCCCGAAATAGCGGGGGTTTTAATTGGCAATGAGCAGTTCTTC	CASSPEIAGVLIGNEQFF
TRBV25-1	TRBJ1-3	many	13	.	TGTGCCAGCACGGGCTCGGGGAGAAACACCATATATTTT	CASTGSGRNTIYF
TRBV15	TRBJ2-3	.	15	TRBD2	TGTGCCACCGGAGCGGGAGGGCCTAGCACAGATACGCAGTATTTT	CATGAGGPSTDTQYF
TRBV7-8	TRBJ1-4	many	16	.	TGTGCCAGCAGCCCCCGGGGGTCCTACAATAATGAAAAACTGTTTTTT	CASSPRGSYNNEKLFF
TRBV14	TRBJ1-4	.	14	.	TGTGCCAGCAGCCAAGATCGCGTAACTGAAAAACTGTTTTTT	CASSQDRVTEKLFF
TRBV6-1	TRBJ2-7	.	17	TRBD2	TGTGCCAGCAGTAGGGGGACTAGCGGGAGGTCGATTTACGAGCAGTACTTC	CASSRGTSGRSIYEQYF
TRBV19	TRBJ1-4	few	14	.	TGTGCCAGTAGTATAACACGCCGGGATGAAAAACTGTTTTTT	CASSITRRDEKLFF
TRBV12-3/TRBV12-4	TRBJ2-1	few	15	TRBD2	TGTGCCAGCAGGATTAGCGGGGGGGCGTACAATGAGCAGTTCTTC	CASRISGGAYNEQFF
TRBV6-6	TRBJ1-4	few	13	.	TGTGCCAGCAGACGACTTGAGGGCGAAAAACTGTTTTTT	CASRRLEGEKLFF
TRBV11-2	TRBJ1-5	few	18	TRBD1	TGTGCCAGCAGCTTAGGGGGCAGGGGGCCCGTTGGGAATCAGCCCCAGCATTTT	CASSLGGRGPVGNQPQHF
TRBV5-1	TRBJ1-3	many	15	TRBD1	TGCGCCAGCAGCAGATCGGGACAGGGGGAGAACACCATATATTTT	CASSRSGQGENTIYF
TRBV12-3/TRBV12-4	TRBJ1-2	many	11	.	TGTGCCAGCAGCCACACGGGAGGCTACACCTTC	CASSHTGGYTF
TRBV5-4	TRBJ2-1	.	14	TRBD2	TGTGCCAGCAGCTCCGAGACCGGGACTAGCGAGCAGTTCTTC	CASSSETGTSEQFF
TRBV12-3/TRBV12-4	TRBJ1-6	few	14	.	TGTGCCAGCAGCACGGGACGCCTTAATTCACCCCTCCACTTT	CASSTGRLNSPLHF
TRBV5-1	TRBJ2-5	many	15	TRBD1	TGCGCCAGCAGCTTGATCCTCGAGGGGGCTAAGACCCAGTACTTC	CASSLILEGAKTQYF
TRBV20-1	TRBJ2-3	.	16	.	TGCAGTGCTGCCCTCGGCGCGAATTATGTCACAGATACGCAGTATTTT	CSAALGANYVTDTQYF
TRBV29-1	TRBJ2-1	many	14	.	TGCAGCGTTCCCGAGGCGAGCTCCTACAATGAGCAGTTCTTC	CSVPEASSYNEQFF
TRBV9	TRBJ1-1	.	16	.	TGTGCCAGCAGCGTAGCGGCCGGATTGGGGTACACTGAAGCTTTCTTT	CASSVAAGLGYTEAFF
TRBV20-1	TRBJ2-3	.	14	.	TGCAGTGCTAGAGATCTACAGAGCACAGATACGCAGTATTTT	CSARDLQSTDTQYF
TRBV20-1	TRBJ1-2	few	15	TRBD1	TGCAGTGCGACTGTTCCGGGACAGGGGAGGAATGGCTACACCTTC	CSATVPGQGRNGYTF
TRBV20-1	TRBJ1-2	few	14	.	TGCAGTGCTAGAGATCCTCGGGGGAGTACTGGCTACACCTTC	CSARDPRGSTGYTF